Included here is one T cell receptor beta chain sequence, with context. The sample originates from a study of shared clonotypes between healthy human individuals. Replicate sorted-subset PCRs were loaded with around 0.2 ug DNA, tens of thousands of T cell genomes. Libraries were prepared by immunoSEQ multiplex PCR; TCRdb keeps only in-frame clonotypes and omits some of them. Of 1.4 million or so clones detected, 98% appear once; the ten largest clones hold under 0.45%. The V gene's germline CDR1 is LNHDA and CDR2 SQIVND (reference sequence). This CDR3 spans 17 amino acids. Trimming cost V 1 base and J 0 bases, with 14 bases left between them.

The TCR sequence derives from a man aged 30-40 years in good health. The sequencing input was naive CD4+ T cells sorted from blood. Subset indicated: CD45RA+ positively selected. The chain employs TRBV19 and TRBJ2-3; D is unclear. The CDR3 spells CASSIVATPVSTDTQYF. As DNA, the CDR3 is TGTGCCAGTAGTATAGTGGCCACTCCCGTTAGCACAGATACGCAGTATTTT. Full variable domain (rest looked up from reference TRBV19 and TRBJ2-3): DGGITQSPKYLFRKEGQNVTLSCEQNLNHDAMYWYRQDPGQGLRLIYYSQIVNDFQKGDIAEGYSVSREKKESFPLTVTSAQKNPTAFYLCASSIVATPVSTDTQYFGPGTRLTVL.